These 20 T cell receptor beta chains were sequenced from one sample in a study of long-term antiretroviral therapy in people with HIV. The assay used was immunoSEQ (version v3.0), run at survey level. TCRdb keeps only in-frame clones here, not all; method: immunoSEQ multiplex PCR. The sample includes tens of thousands of clones, 80% to 90% seen only once; the top ten take more than 4%. The material was unsorted PBMCs, obtained 1.2 years after starting antiretroviral therapy. Receptor source: a woman between 45 and 60 years old with HIV.

The chain couples TRBV5-1 to TRBJ1-1; D gene uncertain. The CDR3 has 13 residues. Germline CDR1 and CDR2: SGHRS and YFSETQ. V was shortened by 0 bases and J by 6 bases, with 9 bases between the two germline ends. CDR3 in DNA: TGCGCCAGCAGCTTGGCGGGAGGCCCTGAAGCTTTCTTT. Its translation: CASSLAGGPEAFF. Together with reference TRBV5-1 and TRBJ1-1, the CDR3 gives the full variable domain: KAGVTQTPRYLIKTRGQQVTLSCSPISGHRSVSWYQQTPGQGLQFLFEYFSETQRNKGNFPGRFSGRQFSNSRSEMNVSTLELGDSALYLCASSLAGGPEAFFGQGTRLTVV.

The chain links TRBV5-8 to TRBJ2-7; 8 positions match TRBD2. V was clipped by 9 bases and J by 2 bases; unmatched bases: 13. The germline CDR1 and CDR2 sequences are SGHTS and YDEGEE. CDR3 size: 15 residues. CDR3 residues: CATYLATAGAYEQYF. In DNA, the CDR3 is TGTGCCACCTATCTTGCGACAGCGGGGGCCTACGAGCAGTACTTC.

The CDR3 DNA sequence: TGTGCCAGCAGTTCCTGGACAGGGATATATGGCTACACCTTC. Its translation: CASSSWTGIYGYTF. V gene TRBV27 combines with J gene TRBJ1-2; 8 bases agree with TRBD1. Germline CDR1 MNHEY, CDR2 SMNVEV (reference sequence). Losses at the gene ends were 4 bases for V and 5 bases for J; bases not matched to a gene: 6. The CDR3 length is 14 residues.

This chain links TRBV4-3 with TRBJ2-3, with 10 bases fitting TRBD2. Looked up from germline, CDR1 is LGHNA and CDR2 is YSLEER. V was pared by 1 base and J by 5 bases, with 6 bases of the junction left unmatched. This CDR3 spans 16 amino acids. The CDR3 sequence: CASSQVAGGMEDTQYF. CDR3 DNA: TGCGCCAGCAGCCAAGTAGCGGGGGGTATGGAAGATACGCAGTATTTT.

The V and J genes are TRBV5-1 and TRBJ2-5; D may be TRBD2 (6 bases). The CDR3 is 15 amino acids. Germline V lookup: CDR1 SGHRS, CDR2 YFSETQ. Deletions cut 1 base from V and 3 bases from J, with 13 bases between. The CDR3 DNA sequence: TGCGCCAGCAGCTTGTATTCAGGCGGGGAAGAGACCCAGTACTTC. This codes for CASSLYSGGEETQYF.

The V call is TRBV5-6, the J call TRBJ1-1; no firm D call. The CDR3 runs to 15 residues. The germline V gene has CDR1 SGHDT and CDR2 YYEEEE. V lost 4 bases to trimming and J lost 1 base, with 14 bases between them. The CDR3 here is CASSPTPYRNTEAFF. In nucleotides, the CDR3 is TGTGCCAGCAGCCCTACCCCCTACAGGAACACTGAAGCTTTCTTT.

This clone turned up a few times. The CDR3 here is CASSFRNYGYTF. The DNA for the CDR3 is TGTGCCAGCAGCTTTCGAAACTATGGCTACACCTTC. The chain uses TRBV5-6 and TRBJ1-2; unclear D gene. In germline, CDR1 is SGHDT, CDR2 YYEEEE. V was cut by 2 bases and J by 2 bases, with 4 bases left in between. The CDR3 is 12 amino acids.

The chain recombines TRBV6-5 with TRBJ1-3, with D hard to call. CDR3 length: 14 residues. V was trimmed by 2 bases and J by 2 bases, leaving 7 bases between them. Per germline, CDR1 MNHEY and CDR2 SVGAGI. The CDR3 DNA follows: TGTGCCAGCAGTTACCGTAGAGCTGGAAACACCATATATTTT. It yields the protein CASSYRRAGNTIYF.

The V and J genes are TRBV7-2 and TRBJ1-3, with D possibly being TRBD1 (5 bases). The V gene lost 2 bases and the J gene lost 0 bases, with 11 bases spanning the gap. CDR1 is SGHTA and CDR2 is FQGNSA in the germline V gene. The CDR3 is 16 amino acids. This CDR3 is CASSLRQGLSGNTIYF. CDR3 bases: TGTGCCAGCAGCTTACGTCAGGGACTCTCTGGAAACACCATATATTTT.

The chain combines TRBV6-5 with TRBJ2-2; D not certain. The CDR3 runs to 16 residues. CDR1 and CDR2 from the germline V gene are MNHEY and SVGAGI. Trimming removed 4 bases at V and 1 base at J, with 13 bases between. For the CDR3, the DNA is TGTGCCAGCAGTTCCGGGCAGAAATTGAACACCGGGGAGCTGTTTTTT. Translation: CASSSGQKLNTGELFF.

This sequence joins TRBV6-6 and TRBJ1-2; D perhaps matches TRBD1 (5 bases). The CDR3 loop spans 15 amino acids. The germline V and J ends were trimmed by 2 bases and 2 bases, with 12 bases remaining between them. Germline V gives CDR1 MNHNY, CDR2 SVGAGI (reference sequence). CDR3 in DNA: TGTGCCAGCAGTTACCCCAACAGACAGAACTATGGCTACACCTTC. As protein: CASSYPNRQNYGYTF.

The genes are TRBV4-1 and TRBJ2-7, with 9 bases identical to TRBD1. Germline V lookup: CDR1 MGHRA, CDR2 YSYEKL. With V trimmed by 4 bases and J by 2 bases, 6 bases remained unmatched. The CDR3 contains 15 residues. The CDR3 DNA reads TGCGCCAGCAGCCTAGGGACAGGGAGCGCCTACGAGCAGTACTTC. Residues: CASSLGTGSAYEQYF.

V gene TRBV5-1 combines with J gene TRBJ1-4, with D possibly TRBD1 on 6 matching bases. Germline CDR1 is SGHRS and CDR2 is YFSETQ. This CDR3 has 14 amino acids. Trimming cost V 3 bases and J 7 bases, with 13 bases left between them. CDR3 amino acids: CASSSRGGIEKLFF. CDR3 sequence (DNA): TGCGCCAGCAGCTCCAGGGGAGGTATTGAAAAACTGTTTTTT.

This clone was observed a handful of times. The chain employs TRBV5-5 and TRBJ1-4; 7 bases line up with TRBD1. CDR1 SGHKS and CDR2 YYEKEE come from the germline V gene (reference sequence). The CDR3 sequence is 17 residues long. Germline trimming cut 6 bases from V and 0 bases from J; bases unmatched to any gene: 11. The CDR3 sequence is CASTPRQGLATNEKLFF. The CDR3 DNA reads TGTGCCAGCACCCCCCGACAGGGCCTTGCAACTAATGAAAAACTGTTTTTT.

In the case of this clone: One end of the junction varies from germline; a read error may be responsible. V and J are TRBV7-7 and TRBJ1-1, with 7 positions matching TRBD1. This CDR3 contains 13 residues. Germline-derived CDR1 and CDR2 are SSHAT and FNYEAQ (reference sequence). CDR3 protein: CASSRDRATEAFF. CDR3 nucleotide sequence: TGTGCTAGCAGCAGAGACAGGGCAACTGAAGCTTTCTTT.

The V call is TRBV5-1, the J call TRBJ1-6; a weak D match, TRBD1 (6 bases). Trimming stripped 4 bases from V and 7 bases from J, with 18 bases between. The length of the CDR3 is 16 residues. CDR1 is SGHRS and CDR2 is YFSETQ in the germline V gene. Here the CDR3 reads CASSVTGYSGNSPLHF. The CDR3 region has the DNA TGCGCCAGCAGCGTAACAGGGTATTCAGGGAATTCACCCCTCCACTTT. The full variable domain, with the rest looked up from reference TRBV5-1 and TRBJ1-6, is KAGVTQTPRYLIKTRGQQVTLSCSPISGHRSVSWYQQTPGQGLQFLFEYFSETQRNKGNFPGRFSGRQFSNSRSEMNVSTLELGDSALYLCASSVTGYSGNSPLHFGNGTRLTVT.

The V and J genes are TRBV2 and TRBJ2-7; 8 positions match TRBD1. The CDR3 consists of 14 residues. Looked up from germline, CDR1 is SNHLY and CDR2 is FYNNEI. V dropped 2 bases and J dropped 4; count of bases not matched to a gene: 4. CDR3 sequence: CASSEKDRVYEQYF. CDR3 DNA sequence: TGTGCCAGCAGTGAAAAGGACAGGGTATACGAGCAGTACTTC. Filled out from reference TRBV2 and TRBJ2-7, the complete variable domain reads EPEVTQTPSHQVTQMGQEVILRCVPISNHLYFYWYRQILGQKVEFLVSFYNNEISEKSEIFDDQFSVERPDGSNFTLKIRSTKLEDSAMYFCASSEKDRVYEQYFGPGTRLTVT.

V and J are TRBV7-3 and TRBJ1-4; possibly TRBD1 for D (5 bases). The CDR3 is 15 residues long. Trimming shortened V by 5 bases and J by 8 bases, and 18 bases separated the two germline ends. Germline V gene lookup returns CDR1 SGHTA and CDR2 FQGTGA. The CDR3 bases are TGTGCCAGCAGCGCTGGAGGGGTGGTGGGCGAAAAACTGTTTTTT. Translation gives CASSAGGVVGEKLFF.

The rearrangement links TRBV5-1 to TRBJ2-5; the D gene is possibly TRBD1 (5 bases). The end of the DNA is better explained by TRBJ2-7, so the J call may be wrong. There are 13 residues in the CDR3. Germline assignment: CDR1 SGHRS and CDR2 YFSETQ. CDR3 sequence: CASSQDIYYEQYF. The DNA for the CDR3 is TGCGCCAGCAGCCAGGACATCTACTACGAGCAGTACTTC.

V gene TRBV19 combines with J gene TRBJ2-7; either TRBD1 or TRBD2 may supply D (5 bases each). V gave up 3 bases and J gave up 0 bases, with 9 bases separating them. The CDR3 length is 14 residues. Germline assignment: CDR1 LNHDA and CDR2 SQIVND (reference sequence). CDR3 sequence: CASSIQGDSYEQYF. The CDR3, as DNA: TGTGCCAGTAGTATCCAGGGAGACTCCTACGAGCAGTACTTC.